This T cell receptor (beta chain) stems from a study of shared clonotypes between healthy human individuals. As for this clone: Its antigen is still unknown.

General study points: The study generally estimated greater richness for naive than memory subsets. Only blood was sampled, and tissue TCR repertoires likely differ from blood ones.

This CDR3 has 13 residues. The V gene end was trimmed by 8 bases and the J gene end by 1 base; junction bases not matched to a gene: 4. In germline, CDR1 is MDHEN, CDR2 SYDVKM. Using immunoSEQ multiplex PCR, the repertoire was profiled, and TCRdb retains in-frame clones only, with some absent. The sample records about 2.3 million clones, about 92% being singletons. The receptor comes from a man between 18 and 29 years old in good health. Some clones in this sample may be carry-over from other donors' samples. This chain uses TRBV28 with TRBJ1-2; 7 bases are a match to TRBD1. Sequencing used naive CD4+ T cells from PBMCs. Subset given: CD45RA+ positively selected. The CDR3 nucleotides read TGTGCCAGCGACAGGGCCCTTAACTATGGCTACACCTTC. Translation gives CASDRALNYGYTF.